A single sample gave rise to the 21 T cell receptor beta chains below, sequenced in a study of shared clonotypes between healthy human individuals. Sequencing used immunoSEQ multiplex PCR; TCRdb keeps in-frame clones, though not all of them. The sample shows about 1 million clones, about 70% of them seen only once. Source material: memory CD4+ T cells sorted from blood. As for subset: CD45RA-negative fraction. All receptors come from a man younger than 30 in good health.

This clone came up a few times. The chain uses TRBV9 and TRBJ2-1; possible D gene TRBD2, 6 bases. The V gene's germline CDR1 is SGDLS and CDR2 YYNGEE. V lost 7 bases and J 0 bases, leaving 11 bases between the germline ends. This CDR3 comprises 14 residues. CDR3 residues: CASGGTVSYNEQFF. In DNA form, the CDR3 reads TGTGCCAGCGGCGGGACGGTCTCCTACAATGAGCAGTTCTTC. Looking up the rest from reference TRBV9 and TRBJ2-1 gives the full variable domain: DSGVTQTPKHLITATGQRVTLRCSPRSGDLSVYWYQQSLDQGLQFLIQYYNGEERAKGNILERFSAQQFPDLHSELNLSSLELGDSALYFCASGGTVSYNEQFFGPGTRLTVL.

The chain combines TRBV30 with TRBJ1-4; TRBD1 might be the D (5 bases). This CDR3 has 17 amino acids. V was trimmed by 2 bases and J by 0 bases, leaving 16 bases between them. The germline CDR1 and CDR2 sequences are GTSNPN and SVGIG (reference sequence). Written as DNA, the CDR3 is TGTGCCTGGAGTCCCGCGGGGAGGGGTGCAACTAATGAAAAACTGTTTTTT. Translation gives CAWSPAGRGATNEKLFF.

The chain links TRBV6-1 to TRBJ2-5, with TRBD2 matching 11 bases. The CDR3 spans 17 residues. With V trimmed by 4 bases and J by 4 bases, 11 bases remained unmatched. Germline V gene sequence: CDR1 MNHNS, CDR2 SASEGT. In DNA form, the CDR3 reads TGTGCCAGCAGTGCGAGGTTAGCGGGGGGGCTCGGAGAGACCCAGTACTTC. Its translation is CASSARLAGGLGETQYF.

The chain employs TRBV5-5 and TRBJ2-3; D unresolved. Trimming removed 3 bases at V and 6 bases at J, with 11 bases between. Germline CDR1 and CDR2: SGHKS and YYEKEE (reference sequence). This CDR3 is 13 amino acids long. The CDR3 protein is CASSSPLSDTQYF. DNA for the CDR3: TGTGCCAGCAGCTCCCCCCTTTCTGATACGCAGTATTTT. The full variable domain, rest sourced from reference TRBV5-5 and TRBJ2-3, is DAGVTQSPTHLIKTRGQQVTLRCSPISGHKSVSWYQQVLGQGPQFIFQYYEKEERGRGNFPDRFSARQFPNYSSELNVNALLLGDSALYLCASSSPLSDTQYFGPGTRLTVL.

This rearrangement joins TRBV10-3 to TRBJ1-3; D may be TRBD1 (6 bases). The CDR3 spans 15 residues. Germline V gene sequence: CDR1 ENHRY, CDR2 SYGVKD. Between the trimmed V and J ends, which lost 11 bases and 2 bases, there was a span of 19 bases. This CDR3 reads CALGGPEVPGNTIYF. The CDR3 nucleotides read TGTGCCTTGGGGGGGCCGGAGGTACCTGGAAACACCATATATTTT.

The chain is built from TRBV30 and TRBJ1-1; TRBD1 aligns across 8 bases. The CDR3 is 14 amino acids. Trimming cost V 4 bases and J 6 bases; bases outside gene matches: 10. CDR1 and CDR2 from the germline V gene are GTSNPN and SVGIG (reference sequence). The CDR3 DNA reads as TGTGCCTGGAATTTGGACAGGGCGAGCGCTGAAGCTTTCTTT. Encoded protein: CAWNLDRASAEAFF.

The V gene is TRBV5-1, the J gene TRBJ2-2; D gene ambiguous. V was trimmed by 0 bases and J by 4 bases, leaving 10 bases between them. CDR1 and CDR2 from the germline V gene are SGHRS and YFSETQ. This CDR3 is built from 15 residues. In DNA, the CDR3 is TGCGCCAGCAGCTTGGGGGGAATAGTCACCGGGGAGCTGTTTTTT. Its protein product is CASSLGGIVTGELFF.

The chain is built from TRBV6-5 and TRBJ1-5; no reliable D call. V lost 6 bases to trimming and J lost 4 bases, with 10 bases between them. From germline, CDR1 is MNHEY and CDR2 SVGAGI. The CDR3 length is 13 residues. The CDR3 protein is CASRAAENQPQHF. As DNA, the CDR3 is TGTGCCAGCAGAGCGGCGGAGAATCAGCCCCAGCATTTT.

This clone was seen more than once but under ten times. The chain employs TRBV7-3 and TRBJ1-3; D is undetermined. Germline CDR1 SGHTA, CDR2 FQGTGA. This CDR3 region has 13 residues. The V and J ends lost 5 bases and 1 base respectively, with 6 bases between them. The CDR3 protein is CASSPDSGNTIYF. In DNA form, the CDR3 reads TGTGCCAGCAGCCCGGATTCTGGAAACACCATATATTTT. The variable domain in full, completed from reference TRBV7-3 and TRBJ1-3, reads GAGVSQTPSNKVTEKGKYVELRCDPISGHTALYWYRQSLGQGPEFLIYFQGTGAADDSGLPNDRFFAVRPEGSVSTLKIQRTERGDSAVYLCASSPDSGNTIYFGEGSWLTVV.

The chain employs TRBV7-8 and TRBJ1-2; D uncertain. CDR1 is SGHVS and CDR2 is FQNEAQ in the germline V gene. This CDR3 has 16 amino acids. Trimming left V 2 bases short and J 8 bases short, with 21 bases between. For the CDR3, the DNA is TGTGCCAGCAGCTTACTTTCTTCTATTGGTTTAGGAGGCTACACCTTC. This encodes CASSLLSSIGLGGYTF.

The rearrangement joins TRBV19 to TRBJ2-7; TRBD2 agrees at 8 bases. Germline loops: CDR1 LNHDA, CDR2 SQIVND (reference sequence). Unmatched junction bases numbered 2, after V lost 5 bases and J lost 2 bases. The CDR3 contains 13 residues. The CDR3 region is CASSLGLAYEQYF. CDR3 DNA sequence: TGTGCCAGTAGTTTGGGACTAGCCTACGAGCAGTACTTC. Full variable domain (remainder filled in from reference TRBV19 and TRBJ2-7): DGGITQSPKYLFRKEGQNVTLSCEQNLNHDAMYWYRQDPGQGLRLIYYSQIVNDFQKGDIAEGYSVSREKKESFPLTVTSAQKNPTAFYLCASSLGLAYEQYFGPGTRLTVT.

The J gene is TRBJ2-7, the V gene TRBV29-1, with 8 nucleotides matching TRBD1. CDR3 size: 14 residues. Germline values: CDR1 SQVTM, CDR2 ANQGSEA. V shed 3 bases, J shed 2 bases, and the junction held 6 bases outside the gene matches. The CDR3 DNA is TGCAGCGTTGAGCACGGACAGGGTACCTACGAGCAGTACTTC. Translating it yields CSVEHGQGTYEQYF.

This clone has only one observation. This chain connects TRBV9 to TRBJ1-3, with D unresolved. This CDR3 has 15 residues. V was trimmed by 2 bases and J by 0 bases, leaving 9 bases between them. Looked up from germline, CDR1 is SGDLS and CDR2 is YYNGEE. Here the CDR3 DNA reads TGTGCCAGCAGCGTTCTGGGTAGCTCTGGAAACACCATATATTTT. This codes for CASSVLGSSGNTIYF.

The chain employs TRBV18 and TRBJ2-5; 7 bases align to TRBD2. Germline V lookup: CDR1 KGHSH, CDR2 LQKENI. CDR3 length: 17 residues. Unmatched junction bases numbered 16, after V lost 4 bases and J lost 5 bases. The CDR3 loop reads CASSRLAPSGGRETQYF. The CDR3 DNA reads as TGTGCCAGCTCACGACTTGCTCCCTCCGGGGGGAGGGAGACCCAGTACTTC.

This clone came up a few times. The chain recombines TRBV19 with TRBJ1-5, with a weak D call TRBD1 (5 bases). CDR1 is LNHDA, CDR2 SQIVND, per germline (reference sequence). V lost 1 base and J lost 7, with 14 bases in between. The CDR3 is made up of 15 amino acids. As DNA, the CDR3 is TGTGCCAGTAGTATAGCCCCGGGACTTGGACAGCCCCAGCATTTT. This encodes CASSIAPGLGQPQHF. The full variable domain, with the rest looked up from reference TRBV19 and TRBJ1-5, is DGGITQSPKYLFRKEGQNVTLSCEQNLNHDAMYWYRQDPGQGLRLIYYSQIVNDFQKGDIAEGYSVSREKKESFPLTVTSAQKNPTAFYLCASSIAPGLGQPQHFGDGTRLSIL.

This rearrangement joins TRBV6-5 to TRBJ2-2; 13 nucleotides match TRBD2. The CDR3 covers 15 residues. Germline-derived CDR1 and CDR2 are MNHEY and SVGAGI. Trimming at V came to 5 bases and at J to 7 bases, leaving 4 bases not matched to a gene. The CDR3 reads CASSQTSGGFGELFF. The CDR3 region has the DNA TGTGCCAGCAGTCAGACTAGCGGGGGGTTCGGGGAGCTGTTTTTT.

The chain recombines TRBV6-1 with TRBJ1-5; 9 bases fit TRBD1. CDR1 and CDR2 from the germline V gene are MNHNS and SASEGT. The junction had 8 bases not matched to a gene; V was cut back by 4 bases and J by 7 bases. CDR3 length equals 15 residues. CDR3 coding DNA: TGTGCCAGCAGTGTGGGGGGGACAGGGCTACAGCCCCAGCATTTT. It yields the protein CASSVGGTGLQPQHF.

The J gene is TRBJ2-2, the V gene TRBV10-3, with 7 bases lining up with TRBD1. V shed 11 bases and J 6 bases; nucleotides not matched to a gene: 6. The CDR3 spans 12 residues. CDR1 is ENHRY, CDR2 SYGVKD, per germline. The CDR3 nucleotides read TGTGCCGCAGCGACAGGGCCCGGGGAGCTGTTTTTT. It encodes CAAATGPGELFF.

V and J are TRBV14 and TRBJ1-3; D gene ambiguous. Trimming pared 4 bases from V and 2 bases from J, leaving 9 bases between. The CDR3 consists of 14 residues. Germline V CDR1 and CDR2: SGHDN, FVKESK. CDR3 sequence (DNA): TGTGCCAGCAGCCCTCGGTCTACTGGAAACACCATATATTTT. This encodes CASSPRSTGNTIYF.

This clone was seen many times. The V and J genes are TRBV27 and TRBJ2-7; 11 nucleotides match TRBD2. The trim removed 5 bases at V and 2 bases at J, leaving 8 bases unmatched. CDR1 MNHEY and CDR2 SMNVEV come from the germline V gene (reference sequence). The CDR3 sequence is 16 residues long. CDR3: CASSLAGGFSPYEQYF. The CDR3 coding sequence is TGTGCCAGCAGTCTAGCGGGGGGCTTCTCTCCCTACGAGCAGTACTTC.

This chain uses TRBV6-5 with TRBJ1-4; D unresolved. Germline V gene lookup returns CDR1 MNHEY and CDR2 SVGAGI. This CDR3 is 15 amino acids long. Trimming shortened V by 4 bases and J by 3 bases, and 12 bases separated the two germline ends. The CDR3 nucleotides read TGTGCCAGCAGTTCGAGCGGGTTATCTAATGAAAAACTGTTTTTT. Translated: CASSSSGLSNEKLFF.